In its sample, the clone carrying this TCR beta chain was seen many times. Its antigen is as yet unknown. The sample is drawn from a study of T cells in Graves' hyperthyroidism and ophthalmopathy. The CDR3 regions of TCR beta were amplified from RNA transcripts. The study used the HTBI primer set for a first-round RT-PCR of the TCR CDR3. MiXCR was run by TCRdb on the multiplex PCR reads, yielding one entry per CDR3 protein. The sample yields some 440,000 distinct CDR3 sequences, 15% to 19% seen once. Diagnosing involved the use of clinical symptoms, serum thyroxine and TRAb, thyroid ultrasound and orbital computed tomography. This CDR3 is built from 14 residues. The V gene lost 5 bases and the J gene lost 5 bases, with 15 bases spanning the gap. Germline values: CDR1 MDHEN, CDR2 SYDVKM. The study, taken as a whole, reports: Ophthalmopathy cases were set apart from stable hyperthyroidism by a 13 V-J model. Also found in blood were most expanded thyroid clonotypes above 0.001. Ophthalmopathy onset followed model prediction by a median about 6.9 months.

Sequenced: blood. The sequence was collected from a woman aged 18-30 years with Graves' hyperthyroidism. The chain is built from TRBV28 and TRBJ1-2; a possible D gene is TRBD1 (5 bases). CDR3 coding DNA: TGTGCCAGCAGTCTACCGGGACGGCCATATGGCTACACCTTC. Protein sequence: CASSLPGRPYGYTF.